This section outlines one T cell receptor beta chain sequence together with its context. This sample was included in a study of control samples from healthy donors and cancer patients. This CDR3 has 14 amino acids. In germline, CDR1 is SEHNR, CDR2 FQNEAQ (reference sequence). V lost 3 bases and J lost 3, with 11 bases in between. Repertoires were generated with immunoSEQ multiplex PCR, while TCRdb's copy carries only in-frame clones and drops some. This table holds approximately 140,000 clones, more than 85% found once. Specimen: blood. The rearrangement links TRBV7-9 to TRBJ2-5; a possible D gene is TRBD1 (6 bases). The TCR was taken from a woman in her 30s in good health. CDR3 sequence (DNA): TGTGCCAGCAGCTTTGGGAACAGGGAAGAGACCCAGTACTTC. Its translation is CASSFGNREETQYF.